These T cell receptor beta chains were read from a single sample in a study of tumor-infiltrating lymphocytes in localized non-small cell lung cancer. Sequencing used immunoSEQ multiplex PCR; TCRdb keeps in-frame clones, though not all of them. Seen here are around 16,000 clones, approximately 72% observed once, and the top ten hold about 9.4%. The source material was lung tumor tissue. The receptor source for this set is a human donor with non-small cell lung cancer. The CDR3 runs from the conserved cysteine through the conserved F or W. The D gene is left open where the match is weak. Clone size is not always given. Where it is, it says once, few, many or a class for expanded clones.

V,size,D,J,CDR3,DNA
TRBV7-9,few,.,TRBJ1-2,CASSFFQGSGYTF,TGTGCCAGCAGCTTCTTCCAGGGATCCGGCTACACCTTC
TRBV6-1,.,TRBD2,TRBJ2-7,CASSVMREGEQYF,TGTGCCAGCAGTGTAATGCGGGAGGGGGAGCAGTACTTC
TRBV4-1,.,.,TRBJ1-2,CASSQEFRTPYGYTF,TGCGCCAGCAGCCAAGAGTTCAGGACACCATATGGCTACACCTTC
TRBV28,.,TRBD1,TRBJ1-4,CASSLLTGAAFNEKLFF,TGTGCCAGCAGCCTCCTAACAGGGGCGGCCTTTAATGAAAAACTGTTTTTT
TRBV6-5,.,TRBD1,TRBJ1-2,CASSFSGTEYGYTF,TGTGCCAGCAGTTTCTCCGGGACAGAGTATGGCTACACCTTC
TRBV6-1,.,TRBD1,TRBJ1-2,CASSRDSFYGYTF,TGTGCCAGCAGCCGGGACAGCTTCTATGGCTACACCTTC
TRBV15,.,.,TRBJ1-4,CATSIGRGFANEKLFF,TGTGCCACCAGCATCGGCAGGGGTTTTGCTAATGAAAAACTGTTTTTT
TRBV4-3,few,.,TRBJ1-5,CASSQDYPGVMRPQHF,TGCGCCAGCAGCCAAGATTATCCCGGGGTTATGCGACCCCAGCATTTT
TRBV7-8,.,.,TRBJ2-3,CASLRGVVTDTQYF,TGTGCCAGCCTCAGGGGGGTGGTCACAGATACGCAGTATTTT
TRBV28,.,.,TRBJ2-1,CASSPWGGNEQFF,TGTGCCAGCAGTCCCTGGGGAGGCAATGAGCAGTTCTTC
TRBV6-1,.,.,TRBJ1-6,CASSLGQENSPLHF,TGTGCCAGCAGCCTCGGGCAGGAGAATTCACCCCTCCACTTT
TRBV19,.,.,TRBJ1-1,CASSIRQRNTEAFF,TGTGCCAGTAGTATTAGACAGAGGAACACTGAAGCTTTCTTT
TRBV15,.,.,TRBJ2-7,CATSVSSSYEQYF,TGTGCCACCAGCGTCAGTTCCTCCTACGAGCAGTACTTC
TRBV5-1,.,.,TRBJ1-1,CASRTEMNTEAFF,TGCGCCAGCAGGACAGAGATGAACACTGAAGCTTTCTTT
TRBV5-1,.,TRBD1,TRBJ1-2,CASSPVTGDYGYTF,TGCGCCAGCAGCCCAGTGACAGGGGACTATGGCTACACCTTC
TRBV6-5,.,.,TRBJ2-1,CASRNGDSLYNEQFF,TGTGCCAGCAGGAATGGGGACTCCCTCTACAATGAGCAGTTCTTC
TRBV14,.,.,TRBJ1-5,CASSQGGEQPQHF,TGTGCCAGCAGCCAAGGGGGGGAGCAGCCCCAGCATTTT
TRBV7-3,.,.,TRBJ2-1,CASSLNSGFYNEQFF,TGTGCCAGCAGCTTAAACTCCGGGTTCTACAATGAGCAGTTCTTC
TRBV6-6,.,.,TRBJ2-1,CASWADYNEQFF,TGTGCCAGCTGGGCTGACTACAATGAGCAGTTCTTC
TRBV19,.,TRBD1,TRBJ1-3,CASMQGATGNTIYF,TGTGCCAGTATGCAGGGGGCTACTGGAAACACCATATATTTT
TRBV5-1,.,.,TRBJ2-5,CASSAGKETQYF,TGCGCCAGCAGCGCGGGAAAAGAGACCCAGTACTTC
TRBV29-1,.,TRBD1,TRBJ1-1,CSVKDRVGTEAFF,TGCAGCGTGAAAGACAGGGTGGGGACTGAAGCTTTCTTT
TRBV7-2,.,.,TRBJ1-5,CAPVSTPGFFNQPQHF,TGTGCCCCGGTATCCACTCCAGGGTTCTTCAATCAGCCCCAGCATTTT
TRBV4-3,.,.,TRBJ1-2,CASSQGALNYGYTF,TGCGCCAGCAGCCAAGGAGCCCTAAACTATGGCTACACCTTC
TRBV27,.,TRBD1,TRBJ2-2,CASTRGQGATGELFF,TGTGCCAGCACTCGAGGACAGGGCGCCACCGGGGAGCTGTTTTTT
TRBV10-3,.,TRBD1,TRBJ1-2,CAIGPGTANYGYTF,TGTGCCATCGGTCCCGGGACAGCCAACTATGGCTACACCTTC
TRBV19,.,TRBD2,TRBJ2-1,CASSITGGRYNEQFF,TGTGCCAGTAGTATAACGGGGGGTCGCTACAATGAGCAGTTCTTC
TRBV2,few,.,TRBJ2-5,CASSEVEETQYF,TGTGCCAGCAGTGAAGTGGAAGAGACCCAGTACTTC
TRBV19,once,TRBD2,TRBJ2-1,CASDNGLAVYNEQFF,TGTGCCAGTGATAACGGACTAGCGGTATACAATGAGCAGTTCTTC
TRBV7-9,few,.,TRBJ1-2,CASSSYSREGVGYTF,TGTGCCAGCAGCTCCTATTCCAGGGAAGGGGTTGGCTACACCTTC
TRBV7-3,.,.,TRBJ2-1,CASSTGGQGTLGEQFF,TGTGCCAGCAGCACAGGAGGGCAGGGTACCCTGGGCGAGCAGTTCTTC
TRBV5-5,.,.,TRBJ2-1,CASSLEGPSYNEQFF,TGTGCCAGCAGCTTGGAGGGGCCCTCCTACAATGAGCAGTTCTTC
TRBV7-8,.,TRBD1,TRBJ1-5,CASSLGAGQAINQPQHF,TGTGCCAGCAGCTTAGGTGCGGGACAGGCTATCAATCAGCCCCAGCATTTT
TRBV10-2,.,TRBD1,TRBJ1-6,CATYSGTVKKGSPLHF,TGCGCCACCTACTCCGGGACAGTAAAAAAGGGTTCACCCCTCCACTTT
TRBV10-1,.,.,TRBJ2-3,CASSESAKRTDTQYF,TGCGCCAGCAGTGAGTCCGCTAAACGCACAGATACGCAGTATTTT
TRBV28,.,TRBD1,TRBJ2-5,CASSLSGQGARTQYF,TGTGCCAGCAGTTTATCGGGACAGGGGGCGCGGACCCAGTACTTC
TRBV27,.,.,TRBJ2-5,CASSLKAVTRQTQYF,TGTGCCAGCAGTTTAAAGGCAGTGACACGGCAGACCCAGTACTTC
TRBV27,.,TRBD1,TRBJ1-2,CASSSTGGYGYTF,TGTGCCAGCAGTTCGACAGGGGGCTACGGCTACACCTTC
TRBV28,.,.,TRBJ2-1,CASSSSPSSYNEQFF,TGTGCCAGCAGTTCATCCCCTAGCTCCTACAATGAGCAGTTCTTC
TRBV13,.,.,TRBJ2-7,CASSLVGQWEQYF,TGTGCCAGCAGCTTAGTGGGGCAATGGGAGCAGTACTTC
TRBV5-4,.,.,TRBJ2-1,CASSLGPGEMTNEQFF,TGTGCCAGCAGCTTGGGACCGGGGGAGATGACCAATGAGCAGTTCTTC
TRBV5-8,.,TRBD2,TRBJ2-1,CASSLAQLAGGSSYNEQFF,TGTGCCAGCAGCTTGGCGCAACTAGCGGGGGGCAGCTCCTACAATGAGCAGTTCTTC
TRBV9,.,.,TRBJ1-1,CASSVGGVGEAFF,TGTGCCAGCAGCGTAGGGGGAGTGGGTGAAGCTTTCTTT
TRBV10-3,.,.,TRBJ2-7,CAIRAGSRAYEQYF,TGTGCCATCAGAGCCGGGTCCAGGGCCTACGAGCAGTACTTC
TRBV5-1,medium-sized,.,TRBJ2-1,CASSLITVDYNEQFF,TGCGCCAGCAGCTTGATTACGGTAGACTACAATGAGCAGTTCTTC
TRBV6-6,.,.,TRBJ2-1,CASSYKEQFF,TGTGCCAGCAGTTATAAAGAGCAGTTCTTC